This T cell receptor (beta chain) emerged from a study of blood T cell repertoires in COVID-19. Germline V lookup: CDR1 MNHEY, CDR2 SMNVEV (reference sequence). The germline V and J ends were trimmed by 5 bases and 3 bases, with 13 bases remaining between them. The CDR3 extends over 15 amino acids. Some clones are missing from TCRdb's copy, which holds only in-frame ones; the method was immunoSEQ multiplex PCR. The repertoire holds 60,000 to 95,000 clones, with approximately 79% as singletons. The sample comprised peripheral blood. This sequence originates from a human donor with acute or convalescent COVID-19. The donor label of this sample is uncertain. The rearrangement joins TRBV27 to TRBJ1-4; D is possibly TRBD1 (5 bases). Written as DNA, the CDR3 is TGTGCCAGCAGTCCCCGGGACTTTCCTAATGAAAAACTGTTTTTT. Protein sequence: CASSPRDFPNEKLFF.